The present T cell receptor beta chain was sequenced within a study of technical replicates of blood from a handful of donors. Sequencing was performed with immunoSEQ multiplex PCR; in TCRdb, only in-frame clones are kept and a portion is missing. The table lists 95,000 or so clones, about 95% of them singletons, with about 0.36% in the top ten. The V segment lost 4 bases and the J segment 8 bases; nucleotides outside the gene matches: 7. This CDR3 is 13 amino acids long. Per the germline V gene, CDR1 is SGHTA and CDR2 is FQGNSA. The TCR was taken from a human donor in good health. The chain is built from TRBV7-2 and TRBJ1-2, with 7 bases identical to TRBD1. Sequenced material: T cells isolated from PBMCs. DNA of the CDR3: TGTGCCAGCAGCTCTTTAACAGGGGTAGGCTACACCTTC. It translates to CASSSLTGVGYTF.